This T cell receptor beta chain was captured by sequencing in a study of blood T cell repertoires in COVID-19 (dated by TCRdb to 2020 to 2022). Study-level background: Samples covering the acute and convalescent phases of COVID-19 were provided by collaborators in the United States, Italy and Spain. The prospective study material was composed of cDNA or gDNA derived from T cells, B-cell-depleted T cells, or PBMCs. Subjects who had been exposed to COVID-19, were actively infected with it, or had recovered from it provided the deeply sampled blood TCRbeta repertoires that made up the dataset. The repertoires were released in a freely available public database intended as a resource for research on the immune response to SARS-CoV-2. The samples were drawn from two sources: the first 160 participants of the ongoing ImmuneRACE study, and some 1,300 subjects contributed by 6 global collaborators. Nearly every sample came with metadata listing a de-identified subject ID, COVID-19 status, age in years and sex. HLA class I and class II types, where available, came from metadata supplied by the sample provider rather than from assay-based typing.

TCRbeta CDR3 regions were amplified from genomic DNA by means of the immunoSEQ Assay, a bias-controlled multiplex PCR. The published analysis was carried out like this. The number of nucleated cells in each sample was estimated from the amplification of reference gene primers within the assay. Sequence reads were collapsed and filtered to measure the absolute abundance of every unique TCRbeta CDR3 rearrangement. For each sample, productive Simpson clonality was calculated as the square root of Simpson's diversity index over productive rearrangements. The source is immuneACCESS, and TCRdb retained only in-frame sequences with V and J called. Part of the clones is not carried over; for the studies checked, unresolved V genes explain less than half of this, and the remainder is unexplained. Clone size and the V and J calls come from that table; the DNA yielded D and trimming. Recorded for this sample are about 440,000 clones; nearly 90% of them occurred a single time. Approximately 2% of the sample rests with the top ten.

Counted from cysteine to phenylalanine, this CDR3 has 16 amino acids. Just the 48-base CDR3 DNA is kept, in frame starting at base 1. V is shortened by 2 bases, J by 9 bases, and the region joining them spans 17 bases. CDR1 and CDR2, looked up from the germline V gene, are MNHNS and SASEGT. Participants in the prospective study were enrolled through a virtual design, were aged about 18 to 100 years, and lived in 24 United States geographic areas. In the prospective study, participants were assigned to cohorts based on the clinical history participants reported in a screening survey and a study questionnaire. In the prospective study, mobile phlebotomists collected whole blood, serum and a nasopharyngeal or oropharyngeal swab from each participant. Additional blood draws and questionnaires over an approximately 2-month period could optionally be provided by prospective study participants. Before DNA extraction, prospective study blood samples were shipped either frozen or at room temperature.

Overall results and qualifications from the work: Clinical and demographic metadata were provided uncurated, with the amount varying by source and participant.

As for this clone: Its antigen is still unknown. There are no base qualities to consult, and no much larger clone falls within one base.

The TCR comes from a woman aged 18-30 years with acute COVID-19. Sequencing was performed on PBMCs or T cells enriched from blood (not recorded which). This chain joins TRBV6-1 to TRBJ1-6; 6 matching bases give a weak D call of TRBD1. The DNA is as follows: TGTGCCAGCAGTGAATTTAGGGTAGGGGGTGGTTCACCCCTCCACTTT. This sequence encodes CASSEFRVGGGSPLHF.